This T cell receptor (beta chain) appears in the sequencing data of a study of T cell repertoires in cytomegalovirus infection. Turning to the study itself: CMV infection together with matching HLA type was indicated by public TCR beta signatures.

Note on this clonotype: What it recognizes is unknown. Germline and junction disagree at one end, which may indicate a read error.

This CDR3 contains 19 residues. CDR1 and CDR2 from the germline V gene are SGHTA and FQGNSA. TCRdb independently ran MiXCR on the reads; one entry per CDR3 protein. The sample lists approximately 73,000 distinct CDR3 sequences, 35% to 45% occurring once. Findings of the study overall: CMV-specific HLA-C-restricted TCR beta clonotypes dominated the ex vivo response.

This sequence originates from a human donor in good health (CMV status not recorded). Some clones in this sample may be carry-over from other donors' samples. The specimen was CD8+ T cells from cultured PBMCs, collected from culture after CMV antigen stimulation. The genes are TRBV7-2 and TRBJ1-2, with D perhaps matching TRBD1 (6 bases). The CDR3 loop reads CASSLSHREWWYTKYGYTF. The CDR3 bases are TGTGCCAGCAGCTTATCCCACAGGGAGTGGTGGTACACTAAGTATGGCTACACCTTC.